The present entry profiles one TCR beta chain with its context. This sample is drawn from a study of TIL therapy for anti-PD-1-resistant metastatic lung cancer. Time point described: pre-treatment sample, taken before nivolumab and TIL therapy. Most excised metastases sampled were pleural nodules or supraclavicular lymph nodes. Enrollment ran from late 2017 to early 2020. Sequencing used immunoSEQ v3. Each library reached roughly 1.9 million read pairs, or 5-6 million at deep level. Profiling relied on immunoSEQ multiplex PCR, and the TCRdb table lists in-frame clones only, not all of them. The table lists about 50,000 clones, over 65% of them singletons, with 5.6% in the top ten. From germline, CDR1 is SGHAT and CDR2 FQDESV (reference sequence). The CDR3 totals 14 residues. V dropped 6 bases and J dropped 2; count of bases not matched to a gene: 7.

This receptor was identified in a person between 30 and 80 years old with non-small cell lung cancer. The chain is built from TRBV11-1 and TRBJ2-7, with 7 bases matching TRBD2. This material consisted of tumor tissue, taken at baseline. The CDR3 coding sequence is TGTGCCAGCAGTCAACAACGGGGGGCCTACGAGCAGTACTTC. It codes for CASSQQRGAYEQYF.